The 13 T cell receptor beta chains below come from one sample, sequenced in a study of blood T cell repertoires in COVID-19. Data came from immunoSEQ multiplex PCR; TCRdb stores just in-frame clones and leaves some out. The sample contains fewer than 140,000 clones, over 65% of which appear only once. The sequencing input was peripheral blood. These receptors were collected from a man aged 80 or over with COVID-19, enrolled during active disease.

V is TRBV10-3 and J is TRBJ2-1; the D gene is possibly TRBD2 (5 bases). Trimming cost V 2 bases and J 12 bases, with 17 bases left between them. Germline CDR1 reads ENHRY; CDR2 reads SYGVKD. The CDR3 has 14 amino acids. The CDR3 DNA sequence: TGTGCCATCAGTGAGGATCTAGCTCGACAAGGGCAGTTCTTC. Translating it yields CAISEDLARQGQFF.

The chain carries TRBV18 and TRBJ2-7; TRBD2 might be the D (5 bases). Trimming removed 5 bases from V and 1 base from J, with 12 bases in between. The CDR3 extends over 14 amino acids. Germline assignment: CDR1 KGHSH and CDR2 LQKENI. This CDR3 is CASSADGLSYEQYF. In DNA, the CDR3 is TGTGCCAGCTCAGCCGACGGACTTTCCTACGAGCAGTACTTC.

This chain links TRBV19 with TRBJ1-5, with no clear D. Trimming took 3 bases from V and 1 from J, leaving 7 bases between them. The CDR3 sequence is 14 residues long. CDR1 LNHDA and CDR2 SQIVND come from the germline V gene (reference sequence). The CDR3 DNA is TGTGCCAGTAGTATTTCCGTGAGCAATCAGCCCCAGCATTTT. It codes for CASSISVSNQPQHF. Variable domain in full (rest from reference TRBV19 and TRBJ1-5): DGGITQSPKYLFRKEGQNVTLSCEQNLNHDAMYWYRQDPGQGLRLIYYSQIVNDFQKGDIAEGYSVSREKKESFPLTVTSAQKNPTAFYLCASSISVSNQPQHFGDGTRLSIL.

The gene calls are TRBV7-2 and TRBJ1-2; 7 positions agree with TRBD1. The germline V gene encodes CDR1 SGHTA and CDR2 FQGNSA. CDR3 length: 15 amino acids. V was pared by 6 bases and J by 1 base, with 8 bases of the junction left unmatched. The CDR3: CASSYQTGINYGYTF. CDR3 DNA sequence: TGTGCCAGCAGTTACCAGACAGGGATTAACTATGGCTACACCTTC. Together with reference TRBV7-2 and TRBJ1-2, the CDR3 gives the full variable domain: GAGVSQSPSNKVTEKGKDVELRCDPISGHTALYWYRQSLGQGLEFLIYFQGNSAPDKSGLPSDRFSAERTGGSVSTLTIQRTQQEDSAVYLCASSYQTGINYGYTFGSGTRLTVV.

The chain is built from TRBV27 and TRBJ1-1, with TRBD1 identical over 8 bases. CDR3 length: 16 amino acids. Germline V lookup: CDR1 MNHEY, CDR2 SMNVEV (reference sequence). V lost 3 bases to trimming and J lost 1 base; unmatched junction nucleotides: 7. The CDR3 is CASSFVRGTGNTEAFF. In nucleotides, the CDR3 is TGTGCCAGCAGTTTCGTCCGCGGGACAGGGAACACTGAAGCTTTCTTT.

V gene TRBV5-4 combines with J gene TRBJ2-3; 8 bases agree with TRBD2. The CDR3 spans 14 residues. J gave up 3 bases and V 2 bases, and 2 bases lay outside the gene matches. Looked up from germline, CDR1 is SGHNT and CDR2 is YYREEE (reference sequence). CDR3 bases: TGTGCCAGCAGCTTCGGGGGGGGGACAGATACGCAGTATTTT. Protein sequence: CASSFGGGTDTQYF.

The chain recombines TRBV7-8 with TRBJ2-3; no firm D call. V lost 0 bases, J lost 3 bases, and 13 bases lay in between. The CDR3 runs to 16 residues. CDR1 and CDR2 from the germline V gene are SGHVS and FQNEAQ. DNA for the CDR3: TGTGCCAGCAGCTTAGCCGAGCAAACTGAAACAGATACGCAGTATTTT. Translation gives CASSLAEQTETDTQYF.

J is TRBJ2-2 and V is TRBV21-1; TRBD2 is taken as the D call from the table, unchecked against the DNA. TRBV21-1 is flagged as a pseudogene. This CDR3 is built from 15 residues. CDR3 in amino acids: CASHGGGSGTGELFF. DNA of the CDR3: TGTGCCAGCCACGGGGGAGGGAGTGGCACCGGGGAGCTGTTTTTT.

The chain has TRBV4-1 and TRBJ2-3; 9 bases are shared with TRBD1. The CDR3 totals 16 residues. Germline-derived CDR1 and CDR2 are MGHRA and YSYEKL. J lost 0 bases, V lost 3 bases, and 4 bases had no gene match. The DNA for the CDR3 is TGCGCCAGCAGCCACGGACAGGGGCCTAGCACAGATACGCAGTATTTT. This sequence encodes CASSHGQGPSTDTQYF.

The V and J genes are TRBV2 and TRBJ2-2, with TRBD2 as a possible D gene (6 bases). CDR1 is SNHLY, CDR2 FYNNEI, per germline. CDR3 length: 14 amino acids. Trimming removed 4 bases at V and 5 bases at J, with 11 bases between. The CDR3 nucleotides read TGTGCCAGCAGTGGACTAGTGGAGACCGGGGAGCTGTTTTTT. Its protein is CASSGLVETGELFF.

The CDR3 region has the DNA TGTGCCAGCAGCCGTTTCGACAGTGGGGCCTATAATTCACCCCTCCACTTT. Protein sequence: CASSRFDSGAYNSPLHF. V usage is TRBV11-2 and J usage is TRBJ1-6; D might be TRBD1 (5 bases). V lost 5 bases and J lost 2, with 16 bases in between. The CDR3 consists of 17 residues. CDR1 is SGHAT and CDR2 is FQNNGV in the germline V gene.

This chain links TRBV4-2 with TRBJ1-4; 9 positions match TRBD1. Germline V gives CDR1 LGHNA, CDR2 YNFKEQ. The J segment lost 7 bases and the V segment lost 0 bases, leaving 9 bases of the junction unmatched. The CDR3 is 17 amino acids. The DNA for the CDR3 is TGTGCCAGCAGCCAAGAGGGATCCGGGACAGGGCTTGAAAAACTGTTTTTT. Amino acid sequence: CASSQEGSGTGLEKLFF.

V gene TRBV5-1 combines with J gene TRBJ2-2; tentative D call: TRBD1 (6 bases). Germline CDR1 and CDR2: SGHRS and YFSETQ. V was shortened by 2 bases and J by 6 bases, with 8 bases between the two germline ends. The CDR3 consists of 13 residues. CDR3 residues: CASSLNRAGELFF. The CDR3 region has the DNA TGCGCCAGCAGCTTAAACAGGGCCGGGGAGCTGTTTTTT. The full variable domain, its missing parts supplied by reference TRBV5-1 and TRBJ2-2, is KAGVTQTPRYLIKTRGQQVTLSCSPISGHRSVSWYQQTPGQGLQFLFEYFSETQRNKGNFPGRFSGRQFSNSRSEMNVSTLELGDSALYLCASSLNRAGELFFGEGSRLTVL.